Listed here is a single TCR beta chain. Its antigen remains unknown. Time point specified: newly diagnosed, previously untreated cHL patient sample. After PBMCs were thawed, their CD8+ T cells were isolated by magnetic negative selection. Sequenced by immunoSEQ multiplex PCR; TCRdb stores in-frame clones only, minus some. This table holds about 21,000 clones, 80% to 90% found once. The data stem from a study of PD-1 blockade in classical Hodgkin lymphoma. Regarding the study as a whole: Reports indicated that newly diagnosed patients had lower baseline TCR diversity than healthy donors did. There remain no defined causes for the repertoire differences, which possibly reflect disease activity or prior therapy.

CDR3 length equals 15 residues. Germline loops: CDR1 MNHEY, CDR2 SMNVEV (reference sequence). Trimming at V came to 7 bases and at J to 6 bases, leaving 9 bases not matched to a gene. The chain combines TRBV27 with TRBJ2-1; 10 bases line up with TRBD2. Sample: CD8+ T cells from blood. This TCR derives from a human donor with classical Hodgkin lymphoma. In DNA, the CDR3 is TGTGCCAGCAAAAGACTAGCGGGCCTTTCCAATGAGCAGTTCTTC. This gives the protein CASKRLAGLSNEQFF.